The 15 T cell receptor delta chains given below trace back to one sample, sequenced in a study of Vδ1+ human thymocytes. Study results and limitations: Thymic TRG and TRD repertoires appeared highly polyclonal.

These receptors have no known antigen. RNA was extracted from the cells and then reverse transcribed. The CDR3 regions were amplified by multiplex PCR from V-gene primers to a constant-region primer. TCRdb processed the multiplex PCR reads again with the CATT caller. The profile shows around 56,000 delta-chain clones, roughly 15% of them singletons. Sequenced input: Vdelta1+ gamma-delta thymocytes from the thymus. Subset specified: FACS-sorted CD3+ TCRalphabeta- TCRVdelta1+ TCRVdelta2- thymocytes. The receptors originated from a girl under three years old who had congenital heart surgery.

The chain links TRDV1 to TRDJ1, with 12 nucleotides matching TRDD3. This CDR3 is 22 amino acids long. Germline loops: CDR1 TSWWSYY, CDR2 QGS. J gave up 2 bases and V 3 bases, and 22 bases lay outside the gene matches. This CDR3 is CALGDPGFLIVLGDTGTDKLIF. CDR3 DNA: TGTGCTCTTGGGGACCCCGGTTTCCTCATTGTACTGGGGGATACAGGGACCGATAAACTCATCTTT.

The chain has TRDV1 and TRDJ1; TRDD3 matches 9 bases. Germline values: CDR1 TSWWSYY, CDR2 QGS. The CDR3 is made up of 22 amino acids. Trimming took 4 bases from V and 8 from J; bases not matched to a gene: 32. The CDR3 bases are TGTGCTCTTGGGGGGTGGCTTCCCCCCAGTCGATGGGGGATAATGGAAGGTGGGAAACTCATCTTT. Translating it yields CALGGWLPPSRWGIMEGGKLIF.

This chain uses TRDV1 with TRDJ1, with 9 bases aligning to TRDD3. V gave up 0 bases and J gave up 0 bases; unmatched junction bases: 32. In germline, CDR1 is TSWWSYY, CDR2 QGS. The CDR3 has 26 residues. The CDR3 DNA is TGTGCTCTTGGGGAACTAGTAGTTTGCCCGACCTACTGGGGGACGTGCGTCGGGCACTACACCGATAAACTCATCTTT. This encodes CALGELVVCPTYWGTCVGHYTDKLIF.

The chain links TRDV2 to TRDJ1; 7 positions agree with TRDD3. The germline V gene encodes CDR1 GEAIGNYY and CDR2 EKD. The CDR3 has 22 amino acids. Trimming took 2 bases from V and 8 from J; bases not matched to a gene: 34. The CDR3: CACDRTSPGPPLQGICYGKLIF. The CDR3 DNA reads as TGTGCCTGTGACAGGACATCTCCAGGACCTCCCTTGCAGGGGATATGTTACGGGAAACTCATCTTT.

The V gene is TRDV1, the J gene TRDJ1, with a possible D match to TRDD3 (5 bases). Germline V lookup: CDR1 TSWWSYY, CDR2 QGS. V shed 3 bases and J shed 1 base, with 27 bases lying between them. The CDR3 is 20 residues long. The CDR3 protein is CALGDTFPCLVWECTDKLIF. DNA of the CDR3: TGTGCTCTTGGGGATACCTTTCCCTGTTTGGTCTGGGAGTGCACCGATAAACTCATCTTT.

This clone was observed a single time. V is TRDV1 and J is TRDJ1; possibly TRDD3 for D (6 bases). CDR3 length: 20 residues. Trimming took off 1 base at V and 0 bases at J, with 24 bases between the two ends. The germline V gene encodes CDR1 TSWWSYY and CDR2 QGS. The CDR3 reads CALGEPAGRVLWGYTDKLIF. The CDR3 DNA reads TGTGCTCTTGGGGAACCCGCCGGTAGGGTCCTCTGGGGTTACACCGATAAACTCATCTTT.

This clone was observed once. This sequence joins TRDV2 and TRDJ1; 10 bases are a match to TRDD3. The CDR3 is 21 amino acids. Germline-derived CDR1 and CDR2 are GEAIGNYY and EKD. V shed 0 bases and J 4 bases; nucleotides not matched to a gene: 22. The DNA of the CDR3 is TGTGCCTGTGACACCGGTTACTGGGGGATTTTTCGGGGAGAATACATCGATAAACTCATCTTT. It encodes CACDTGYWGIFRGEYIDKLIF.

The V gene is TRDV1, the J gene TRDJ1; no reliable D call. The CDR3 spans 12 residues. The V gene lost 7 bases and the J gene lost 2 bases, with 8 bases spanning the gap. In germline, CDR1 is TSWWSYY, CDR2 QGS. The CDR3 DNA sequence: TGTGCTCTTGCTCCAGTGACCGATAAACTCATCTTT. It specifies CALAPVTDKLIF.

This clone was counted between two and nine times. The V gene is TRDV1, the J gene TRDJ1; D remains unclear. Germline V gene lookup returns CDR1 TSWWSYY and CDR2 QGS. V was trimmed by 0 bases and J by 0 bases, leaving 17 bases between them. This CDR3 is 18 amino acids long. The CDR3 spells CALGELRFAVTNTDKLIF. CDR3 in DNA: TGTGCTCTTGGGGAACTACGATTCGCGGTCACAAACACCGATAAACTCATCTTT.

This clone was detected only a few times. The chain couples TRDV1 to TRDJ1; TRDD3 matches 10 bases. Germline values: CDR1 TSWWSYY, CDR2 QGS. This CDR3 region has 23 residues. V trimming: 4 bases; J trimming: 0 bases; junction bases outside the gene matches: 26. CDR3 DNA: TGTGCTCTTGGGGGGCCTTCCTGTCTACTGGGGGATCCCAAGTCCCTGTACACCGATAAACTCATCTTT. Translating it yields CALGGPSCLLGDPKSLYTDKLIF.

The chain combines TRDV1 with TRDJ1, with TRDD3 identical over 9 bases. Germline CDR1 and CDR2: TSWWSYY and QGS. The length of the CDR3 is 20 residues. The V segment lost 5 bases and the J segment 0 bases; nucleotides outside the gene matches: 19. The CDR3 loop is CALGPPVRGDTKGYTDKLIF. The CDR3 region has the DNA TGTGCTCTTGGGCCTCCGGTTAGGGGGGATACAAAGGGGTACACCGATAAACTCATCTTT.

The J gene is TRDJ1, the V gene TRDV1; possibly TRDD2 or TRDD3 for D (6 bases each). Germline CDR1 is TSWWSYY and CDR2 is QGS. V gave up 3 bases and J gave up 0 bases, with 29 bases separating them. The CDR3 is made up of 21 amino acids. The CDR3 DNA sequence: TGTGCTCTTGGGGAGATCCTACGTAGCGGTCTTACTGGGAGGTACACCGATAAACTCATCTTT. Its protein product is CALGEILRSGLTGRYTDKLIF.

In this sample, this clone turned up a few times. The chain has TRDV1 and TRDJ1, with 8 bases matching TRDD2. This CDR3 contains 21 residues. Germline-derived CDR1 and CDR2 are TSWWSYY and QGS. The ends lost 5 bases at V and 5 bases at J; junction bases unmatched: 28. The CDR3 loop is CALGSLLPTLERGTGFDKLIF. The CDR3 nucleotides read TGTGCTCTTGGGAGCCTACTTCCTACGCTAGAGCGGGGGACAGGTTTTGATAAACTCATCTTT.

This clone came up a few times. The chain joins TRDV1 to TRDJ1; the match to TRDD3 covers 8 bases. CDR1 and CDR2 (germline): TSWWSYY, QGS. V dropped 3 bases and J dropped 3; count of bases not matched to a gene: 15. CDR3 length: 18 amino acids. The chain's CDR3 is CALGDSRPGDSNADKLIF. The CDR3 region has the DNA TGTGCTCTTGGGGACTCACGGCCGGGGGATAGTAACGCCGATAAACTCATCTTT.

This clone was observed a few times. The chain combines TRDV1 with TRDJ1; 7 bases are shared with TRDD3. V was clipped by 5 bases and J by 0 bases; unmatched bases: 27. This CDR3 spans 22 amino acids. The germline CDR1 and CDR2 sequences are TSWWSYY and QGS. The CDR3 DNA follows: TGTGCTCTTGGGACCCGAGGGGCGTCTGGGGGCACCTCAGGCAAGTACACCGATAAACTCATCTTT. Its protein product is CALGTRGASGGTSGKYTDKLIF.